This TCR beta chain derives from a study of T-cell reconstitution after alpha-beta-depleted transplantation in children. The study, taken as a whole, reports: Diversity and T-cell counts at one year after transplant derived mostly from new T cells. At day 60, the high TCRbeta diversity found in some patients originated from recipient T cells and thymic progenitors that had survived. Reportedly, roughly two months post-transplant, alpha-beta T cells arose from several hundred expanded graft clones.

Unique molecular identifiers were incorporated into the prepared TCRbeta library. A single record per CDR3 protein comes from TCRdb applying MiXCR to the PCR reads. The sample lists over 400,000 distinct CDR3 sequences, approximately 41% occurring once. The junction had 14 bases not matched to a gene; V was cut back by 6 bases and J by 6 bases. The CDR3 spans 15 residues. The germline V gene encodes CDR1 SQVTM and CDR2 ANQGSEA. This clonotype was seen at least ten times. The antigen is unknown. The sample consisted of PBMCs, taken before TCRalphabeta/CD19-depleted stem cell transplant. This TCR derives from a girl aged 2 to 9 with aplastic anemia, due to receive a stem cell transplant. The chain uses TRBV29-1 and TRBJ2-3; 8 positions match TRBD2. The DNA for the CDR3 is TGCAGCGTGGGGCCTCGGGTAGCGGGAAAGGATACGCAGTATTTT. Protein product: CSVGPRVAGKDTQYF.